The 5 T cell receptor beta chains listed next were all sequenced from one sample in a study of early T cells in non-severe SARS-CoV-2 infection. TCRdb ran MiXCR on the 5' RACE reads and lists one entry per CDR3 protein. The sample holds 100,000 to 130,000 distinct CDR3 sequences; 11% are singletons and the top ten take under 9%. Sequencing input: whole blood. The receptors originated from an adult who was a healthcare worker with PCR-confirmed SARS-CoV-2 infection or an uninfected control (not recorded which).

This clonotype was seen a few times. The genes are TRBV5-5 and TRBJ1-2, with TRBD1 identical over 9 bases. Unmatched junction bases numbered 3, after V lost 2 bases and J lost 7 bases. The germline gives CDR1 SGHKS, CDR2 YYEKEE (reference sequence). This CDR3 contains 13 residues. The CDR3 spells CASSLGQGFGYTF. CDR3 sequence (DNA): TGTGCCAGCAGCTTAGGACAGGGGTTTGGCTACACCTTC.

This clonotype was seen many times. The chain employs TRBV5-6 and TRBJ2-7; D unclear. CDR1 SGHDT and CDR2 YYEEEE come from the germline V gene. The CDR3 contains 14 residues. Trimming pared 7 bases from V and 0 bases from J, leaving 14 bases between. The DNA of the CDR3 is TGTGCCAGCGCGCAAGGCGACCCCTCCTACGAGCAGTACTTC. Translation: CASAQGDPSYEQYF.

The chain carries TRBV11-2 and TRBJ2-7; D is undetermined. Germline V gene data show CDR1 as SGHAT and CDR2 as FQNNGV. The V end was cut by 1 base, the J end by 1 base, with 8 bases between. This CDR3 region has 14 residues. The CDR3 here is CASSLAPGSYEQYF. The CDR3 coding sequence is TGTGCCAGCAGCTTAGCCCCGGGTTCCTACGAGCAGTACTTC.

This clonotype was counted many times. The V and J genes are TRBV19 and TRBJ1-5; D is unclear. CDR3 length equals 14 residues. Germline CDR1 reads LNHDA; CDR2 reads SQIVND (reference sequence). Trimming shortened V by 10 bases and J by 2 bases, and 15 bases separated the two germline ends. CDR3 residues: CATGRTKGNQPQHF. CDR3 DNA sequence: TGTGCCACCGGACGGACCAAAGGCAATCAGCCCCAGCATTTT.

The sample holds a few counts of this clonotype. This chain connects TRBV12-3 or TRBV12-4 to TRBJ2-2, with D unclear. Trimming took 3 bases from V and 1 from J, leaving 6 bases between them. CDR3 size: 14 residues. The CDR3 protein is CASSFRRNTGELFF. The CDR3 nucleotides read TGTGCCAGCAGTTTCCGACGGAACACCGGGGAGCTGTTTTTT.